The 2 T cell receptor beta chains below all came from one sample that was sequenced in a study of cytomegalovirus exposure and HLA in healthy donors. PCR used 60 Vbeta primers and 13 Jbeta primers. Only in-frame clones appear in the TCRdb table, and some are missing; sequencing was by immunoSEQ multiplex PCR. The table lists under 130,000 clones, about 81% of them singletons, with 2% to 2.5% in the top ten. The source material was PBMCs. The receptor source for this set is a man aged 25 to 40 in good health and CMV-seronegative.

The gene calls are TRBV28 and TRBJ1-1; 7 bases are shared with TRBD1. Germline V gene sequence: CDR1 MDHEN, CDR2 SYDVKM. The length of the CDR3 is 15 residues. V shed 2 bases, J shed 1 base, and the junction held 4 bases outside the gene matches. The CDR3 loop is CASSLSRGRNTEAFF. CDR3 in DNA: TGTGCCAGCAGTTTAAGCAGGGGGAGGAACACTGAAGCTTTCTTT.

The V call is TRBV7-9, the J call TRBJ1-5; no definite D call. Looked up from germline, CDR1 is SEHNR and CDR2 is FQNEAQ (reference sequence). The length of the CDR3 is 14 residues. V lost 1 base, J lost 11 bases, and 15 bases lay in between. CDR3 DNA sequence: TGTGCCAGCAGCTTAGGAGGAGGCGACGAGTCCCAGCATTTT. Translating it yields CASSLGGGDESQHF.